Below are 6 T cell receptor beta chains sequenced from a single sample in a study of T cells after yellow fever vaccination. TCRdb re-called the 5' RACE reads through MiXCR, storing one row per CDR3 protein. The table shows roughly 260,000 distinct CDR3 sequences, with 13% occurring only once. The source was CD4+ T cells sorted from PBMCs, collected 45 days after the yellow fever booster vaccination. Source of these receptors: a man aged 30-40 years who received the YFV17D yellow fever vaccine.

Ten or more counts support this clonotype. The chain carries TRBV7-9 and TRBJ2-7, with 7 bases fitting TRBD1. The germline V gene has CDR1 SEHNR and CDR2 FQNEAQ (reference sequence). The CDR3 totals 14 residues. V lost 4 bases to trimming and J lost 0 bases; unmatched junction nucleotides: 3. CDR3 amino acids: CASSWTGVSYEQYF. The CDR3 nucleotides are TGTGCCAGCAGCTGGACAGGAGTCTCCTACGAGCAGTACTTC. The entire variable domain, with the rest obtained from reference TRBV7-9 and TRBJ2-7, is as follows: DTGVSQNPRHKITKRGQNVTFRCDPISEHNRLYWYRQTLGQGPEFLTYFQNEAQLEKSRLLSDRFSAERPKGSFSTLEIQRTEQGDSAMYLCASSWTGVSYEQYFGPGTRLTVT.

In its sample, this clonotype was seen many times. The chain is built from TRBV29-1 and TRBJ2-2, with a weak D call TRBD2 (5 bases). Germline values: CDR1 SQVTM, CDR2 ANQGSEA. CDR3 length: 12 amino acids. V was shortened by 6 bases and J by 4 bases, with 9 bases between the two germline ends. CDR3 in DNA: TGCAGCGTAGGACGGGGCACCGGGGAGCTGTTTTTT. Its translation is CSVGRGTGELFF.

This clonotype was seen a handful of times. Here the CDR3 DNA reads TGCAGTGCTAGGTTGGACAGTTACGAGCAGTACTTC. This codes for CSARLDSYEQYF. The V and J genes are TRBV20-1 and TRBJ2-7; weak D call: TRBD1 (6 bases). V was shortened by 3 bases and J by 4 bases, with 10 bases between the two germline ends. In germline, CDR1 is DFQATT, CDR2 SNEGSKA (reference sequence). This CDR3 has 12 residues.

Only a few counts were recorded for this clonotype. V and J are TRBV5-1 and TRBJ2-5; perhaps TRBD1 as D (5 bases). V was cut by 0 bases and J by 4 bases, with 16 bases left in between. Germline loops: CDR1 SGHRS, CDR2 YFSETQ. The CDR3 runs to 16 residues. CDR3 loop: CASSLGLSRVGETQYF. The CDR3 DNA follows: TGCGCCAGCAGCTTGGGGTTGTCCAGGGTCGGAGAGACCCAGTACTTC.

This clonotype was detected only a few times. This chain joins TRBV10-3 and TRBJ1-2; possible D gene TRBD1, 5 bases. V was clipped by 9 bases and J by 6 bases, with 17 bases between them. The CDR3 is made up of 13 amino acids. Looked up from germline, CDR1 is ENHRY and CDR2 is SYGVKD. The CDR3 loop is CAITRDRGNGYTF. CDR3 in DNA: TGTGCCATAACGAGGGACCGAGGGAATGGCTACACCTTC.

The chain joins TRBV20-1 to TRBJ2-1; D may be TRBD2 (6 bases). Trimming took off 0 bases at V and 4 bases at J, with 13 bases between the two ends. The CDR3 sequence is 15 residues long. Germline V CDR1 and CDR2: DFQATT, SNEGSKA (reference sequence). The CDR3 region is CSARDQPGSYNEQFF. The CDR3 region has the DNA TGCAGTGCTAGAGATCAACCCGGGAGTTACAATGAGCAGTTCTTC.